This is a list of T cell receptor beta chains from one sample in a study of OX40 agonist ivuxolimab in advanced cancers. The repertoire was sequenced with immunoSEQ multiplex PCR; TCRdb's copy has only in-frame clones and lacks some. The table records about 61,000 clones, about four fifths of them present only once. Material: CD4+ or CD8+ T cells sorted from blood, obtained in a trial of the OX40 agonist ivuxolimab. The receptor set was obtained from an adult with an advanced solid tumor such as melanoma, head and neck, liver or kidney cancer. Both conserved end residues are part of each CDR3. The order of the fields is J gene, clone size, V gene, D gene, CDR3 DNA, CDR3 protein. The D gene is left open where the match is weak. The size entry is marked missing in some rows and otherwise reads once, few, many or a size class.

>TRBJ2-3|-|TRBV18|-
TGTGCCAGCTCGGCCTCCACAGATACGCAGTATTTT
CASSASTDTQYF
>TRBJ1-2|-|TRBV11-2|TRBD1
TGTGCCAGCAGCCTAACTCAGGGGGCAGGCCGGAACTATGGCTACACCTTC
CASSLTQGAGRNYGYTF
>TRBJ1-4|-|TRBV4-1|TRBD1
TGCGCCAGCAGCAAGAACATCCGGACAGGGGCCAATGAAAAACTGTTTTTT
CASSKNIRTGANEKLFF
>TRBJ1-1|-|TRBV11-3|TRBD1
TGTGCCAGCAGCCCTGGACAGGGGGCGATTGCTTTCTTT
CASSPGQGAIAFF
>TRBJ2-1|-|TRBV29-1|-
TGCAGCGTTGCCCGACTAGGAAGTGAGCAGTTCTTC
CSVARLGSEQFF
>TRBJ2-2|few|TRBV7-9|TRBD2
TGTGCCAGCAGCTTAGCCCGGCTGGGACTAACGGCGACCGGGGAGCTGTTTTTT
CASSLARLGLTATGELFF
>TRBJ2-5|-|TRBV11-1|TRBD1
TGTGCCAGCAGCCCGGACAGGGTAGGGGTCCAAGAGACCCAGTACTTC
CASSPDRVGVQETQYF
>TRBJ1-1|few|TRBV27|-
TGTGCCAGCAGTTTATCTGACGACAGAACTGAAGCTTTCTTT
CASSLSDDRTEAFF
>TRBJ1-4|-|TRBV9|-
TGTGCCAGCAGCCCCGGTTGGAGAGTGTCCAATGAAAAACTGTTTTTT
CASSPGWRVSNEKLFF
>TRBJ2-3|-|TRBV5-1|-
TGCGCCAGCAGGTATCGGCCAGTTTCTAGCACAGATACGCAGTATTTT
CASRYRPVSSTDTQYF
>TRBJ2-7|-|TRBV7-2|TRBD1
TGTGCCAGCAGCTTAGCGCAGGGGGTCTACGAGCAGTACTTC
CASSLAQGVYEQYF
>TRBJ2-7|-|TRBV28|TRBD2
TGTGCCAGCAGCCCAACCATTCTAGCGGGAGTAGGAGACGAGCAGTACTTC
CASSPTILAGVGDEQYF
>TRBJ1-5|-|TRBV5-1|-
TGCGCCAGCAGCTTGGCCGGGGGAGGCCAGCCCCAGCATTTT
CASSLAGGGQPQHF
>TRBJ2-7|-|TRBV28|-
TGTGCCAGCAGCCCGGTTGGACAGTCCTTCTCCTACGAGCAGTACTTC
CASSPVGQSFSYEQYF
>TRBJ2-2|-|TRBV4-2|TRBD2
TGTGCCAGCAGCCGTCCCCTAGCGGGATCGAACACCGGGGAGCTGTTTTTT
CASSRPLAGSNTGELFF
>TRBJ1-2|once|TRBV4-3|TRBD1
TGCGCCAGCAGCCAAGGACAGGGCGATGGCTACACCTTC
CASSQGQGDGYTF
>TRBJ1-5|few|TRBV30|-
TGTGCCTGGAGTGTAGATCAGGGTGGACCCCAGCATTTT
CAWSVDQGGPQHF
>TRBJ2-7|-|TRBV7-2|-
TGTGCCAGCAGCCCCTTTAGGGTAAACGAGCAGTACTTC
CASSPFRVNEQYF
>TRBJ2-3|-|TRBV10-3|TRBD2
TGTGCCACCAAACAACCGGGACTAACGACAGATACGCAGTATTTT
CATKQPGLTTDTQYF
>TRBJ1-2|-|TRBV19|-
TGTGCCAGTACTCCGGACGGGACCTATGGCTACACCTTC
CASTPDGTYGYTF
>TRBJ2-1|-|TRBV4-3|TRBD2
TGCGCCAGCAGCCAAGGTTATATTACTAGCGGGAGATTTCGGGAGCAGTTCTTC
CASSQGYITSGRFREQFF
>TRBJ2-7|-|TRBV18|-
TGTGCCAGCTCACCGGAGTTGGGCGAGCAGTACTTC
CASSPELGEQYF
>TRBJ1-1|-|TRBV30|-
TGTGCCTGGAGTGTAGGTATGAACACTGAAGCTTTCTTT
CAWSVGMNTEAFF
>TRBJ1-4|-|TRBV5-4|-
TGTGCCAGCAGTGCTCGGGCTAATGAAAAACTGTTTTTT
CASSARANEKLFF
>TRBJ2-2|-|TRBV19|-
TGTGCCAGTAGTGTAGGGACCGGGGAGCTGTTTTTT
CASSVGTGELFF
>TRBJ2-7|-|TRBV10-3|-
TGTGCCATCAGTGAGTCTCGGGATTCCTACGAGCAGTACTTC
CAISESRDSYEQYF
>TRBJ2-3|-|TRBV11-2|-
TGTGCCAGCAGCTTAGTAGGTCTGGTTAGCACAGATACGCAGTATTTT
CASSLVGLVSTDTQYF
>TRBJ2-1|-|TRBV10-3|-
TGTGCCATCGCGGTGGCGGGGTCCTACAATGAGCAGTTCTTC
CAIAVAGSYNEQFF
>TRBJ2-6|-|TRBV27|-
TGTGCCAGCAGTCGAAAGGACTACTCTGGGGCCAACGTCCTGACTTTC
CASSRKDYSGANVLTF
>TRBJ2-3|-|TRBV30|TRBD1
TGTGCCGGGGGACAGGGGCGCACAGATACGCAGTATTTT
CAGGQGRTDTQYF
>TRBJ1-1|few|TRBV19|-
TGTGCCAGTACCTCAGGGTCCCTCGGTAACACTGAAGCTTTCTTT
CASTSGSLGNTEAFF
>TRBJ2-1|-|TRBV19|TRBD1
TGTGCCAGTAGTATAGTAGGGACAGAGGGGAATGAGCAGTTCTTC
CASSIVGTEGNEQFF
>TRBJ2-2|once|TRBV2|-
TGTGCCAGCAGTGACGATCGTCCCGGGAGTGGAACCGGGGAGCTGTTTTTT
CASSDDRPGSGTGELFF
>TRBJ2-7|-|TRBV6-6|TRBD2
TGTGCCAGCAGGCTACTAGCGGGAGACAGCTACGAGCAGTACTTC
CASRLLAGDSYEQYF
>TRBJ2-7|-|TRBV6-1|-
TGTGCCAGCAGACTAGAGAACATCTACGAGCAGTACTTC
CASRLENIYEQYF
>TRBJ1-2|-|TRBV6-5|TRBD1
TGTGCCAGCAGAAGACAGGGGGTTAACTATGGCTACACCTTC
CASRRQGVNYGYTF
>TRBJ1-4|-|TRBV30|-
TGTGCCTGGAATCCGCGGGGCATTAATGAAAAACTGTTTTTT
CAWNPRGINEKLFF
>TRBJ2-5|-|TRBV7-9|-
TGTGCCAGCAGCTTAGAGTCTCTCGGGACCCAGTACTTC
CASSLESLGTQYF
>TRBJ2-1|once|TRBV6-1|TRBD2
TGTGCCAGCAGTGAATTGGTAGCGGGAGGTAACAATGAGCAGTTCTTC
CASSELVAGGNNEQFF
>TRBJ2-1|-|TRBV18|-
TGTGCCAGCTCACCAACGGACGGAAGCTCCTACAATGAGCAGTTCTTC
CASSPTDGSSYNEQFF
>TRBJ1-6|once|TRBV30|TRBD1
TGTGCCTGGAGTGTATCCGGGACAGGGACTTCACCCCTCCACTTT
CAWSVSGTGTSPLHF
>TRBJ2-3|-|TRBV11-3|TRBD2
TGTGCCAGCAGCTTTGGCGGGAGTACAGATACGCAGTATTTT
CASSFGGSTDTQYF
>TRBJ2-1|-|TRBV30|TRBD2
TGTGCCCGACCCTTCTCCGGGACTAGCGGGAACAAGAATGAGCAGTTCTTC
CARPFSGTSGNKNEQFF
>TRBJ2-5|-|TRBV11-2|TRBD1
TGTGCCAGCAGCCCCTACGACAGGGGGGAGACCCAGTACTTC
CASSPYDRGETQYF
>TRBJ2-1|-|TRBV30|TRBD2
TGTGCCTGGAGTGTTGGACTAGCGGGCCACAATGAGCAGTTCTTC
CAWSVGLAGHNEQFF
>TRBJ2-7|few|TRBV7-9|TRBD1
TGTGCCAGCAGCTCCCCCGGGCAGGGGGCTTACGAGCAGTACTTC
CASSSPGQGAYEQYF
>TRBJ1-5|-|TRBV16|-
TGTGCCAGCAGCCAATTTGAGACAGGAAACAATCAGCCCCAGCATTTT
CASSQFETGNNQPQHF
>TRBJ1-5|-|TRBV2|-
TGTGCCAGCAGTGAAATTGAGGGTCAGCCCCAGCATTTT
CASSEIEGQPQHF
>TRBJ1-2|-|TRBV4-1|TRBD1
TGCGCCAGCAGCCAGGACAGGGGGTTTGACTATGGCTACACCTTC
CASSQDRGFDYGYTF
>TRBJ2-2|-|TRBV10-2|-
TGCGCCAGCAGTCCCCCGGACACCGGGGAGCTGTTTTTT
CASSPPDTGELFF
>TRBJ2-1|-|TRBV7-8|TRBD2
TGTGCCAGCAGCCCAATGACTAGCTCAATCGGCAATGAGCAGTTCTTC
CASSPMTSSIGNEQFF
>TRBJ2-7|-|TRBV5-1|-
TGCGCCAGCAGCCTGGACAGCCGGCAGGGGTACGAGCAGTACTTC
CASSLDSRQGYEQYF
>TRBJ1-1|medium-sized|TRBV23-1|TRBD1
TGCGCCAGCAGTCAAATCGGGCCGACAGGGGACACTGAAGCTTTCTTT
CASSQIGPTGDTEAFF
>TRBJ2-1|-|TRBV12-5|TRBD2
TGTGCTAGTGGTCGGGACTATACCTACAATGAGCAGTTCTTC
CASGRDYTYNEQFF
>TRBJ1-4|-|TRBV5-1|-
TGCGCCAGCAGCCCTGGGGGGCAGGGTAGGGAAAAACTGTTTTTT
CASSPGGQGREKLFF
>TRBJ2-1|few|TRBV9|TRBD2
TGTGCCAGCAGCGTAGTTAGCGGGATGTACAATGAGCAGTTCTTC
CASSVVSGMYNEQFF
>TRBJ2-1|-|TRBV12-5|-
TGTGCTAGTGGTTTGGTACCGGCCTCCAATGAGCAGTTCTTC
CASGLVPASNEQFF
>TRBJ1-2|-|TRBV30|-
TGTGCCTGGAGACCTCCTTTGGGCCGTTATGGCTACACCTTC
CAWRPPLGRYGYTF
>TRBJ1-1|-|TRBV9|-
TGTGCCAGCAGCGCGGGACCCTGGGACACTGAAGCTTTCTTT
CASSAGPWDTEAFF